This T cell receptor (beta chain) was captured by sequencing in a study of cytomegalovirus exposure and HLA in healthy donors. The PCR made use of 60 Vbeta and 13 Jbeta primers. Measured with immunoSEQ multiplex PCR; TCRdb has only the in-frame clones, and not every one. The sample has 200,000 to 250,000 clones; the top ten hold about 1%. This sequence originates from a woman in her twenties or thirties in good health and CMV-seropositive. Sequencing was performed on PBMCs.

Here the CDR3 DNA reads TGCGCCAGCACCCAAGACAGGGGGGATTCACCCCTCCACTTT. It encodes CASTQDRGDSPLHF. The V call is TRBV5-1, the J call TRBJ1-6; the match to TRBD1 covers 9 bases. This CDR3 has 14 amino acids. Germline V CDR1 and CDR2: SGHRS, YFSETQ. V lost 6 bases, J lost 8 bases, and 6 bases stayed unmatched.